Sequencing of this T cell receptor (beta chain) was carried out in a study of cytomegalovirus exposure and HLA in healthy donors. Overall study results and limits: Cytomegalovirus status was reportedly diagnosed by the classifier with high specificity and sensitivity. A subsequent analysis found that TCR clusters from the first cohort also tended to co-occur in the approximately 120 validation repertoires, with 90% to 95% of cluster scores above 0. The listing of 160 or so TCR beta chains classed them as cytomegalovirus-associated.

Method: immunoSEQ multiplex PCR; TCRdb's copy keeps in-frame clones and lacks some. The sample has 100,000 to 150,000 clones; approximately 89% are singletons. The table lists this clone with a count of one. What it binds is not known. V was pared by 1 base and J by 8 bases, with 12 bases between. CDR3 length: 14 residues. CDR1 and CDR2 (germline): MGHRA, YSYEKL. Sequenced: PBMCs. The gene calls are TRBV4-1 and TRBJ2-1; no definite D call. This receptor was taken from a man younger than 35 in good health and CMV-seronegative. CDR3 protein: CASSQVVLIHEQFF. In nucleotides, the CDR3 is TGCGCCAGCAGCCAAGTAGTTCTTATCCATGAGCAGTTCTTC.